The 19 T cell receptor beta chains given below trace back to one sample, sequenced in a study of CD8+CD57+ T cells in acquired aplastic anemia. The template for TCR beta VDJ and CDR3 sequence profiling was genomic DNA. One entry per CDR3 protein results from TCRdb running MiXCR on the reads. Of around 500,000 distinct CDR3 sequences in the sample, under 40% were seen once. Patients picked for sequencing had shown CD8+CD57+ cell expansion detected by flow cytometry. Sequencing input: sorted CD4+, CD8+, or CD8+CD57+ T cells (not recorded which) from PBMCs. The receptors originated from a human donor with aplastic anemia.

The sample holds many counts of this clonotype. The V gene is TRBV20-1, the J gene TRBJ1-5, with TRBD1 matching 7 bases. The CDR3 spans 16 residues. Germline V gene sequence: CDR1 DFQATT, CDR2 SNEGSKA (reference sequence). With V trimmed by 1 base and J by 3 bases, 9 bases remained unmatched. CDR3 bases: TGCAGTGCTAGAGGTGCGGACAGGTTCTCCAATCAGCCCCAGCATTTT. The encoded protein is CSARGADRFSNQPQHF.

This clonotype has a count of ten or more. The V and J genes are TRBV19 and TRBJ1-1; D call uncertain. The V gene lost 3 bases and the J gene lost 3 bases, with 11 bases spanning the gap. The CDR3 runs to 14 residues. Germline V gene lookup returns CDR1 LNHDA and CDR2 SQIVND (reference sequence). CDR3 coding DNA: TGTGCCAGTAGTATCGGTAGCGGTTACACTGAAGCTTTCTTT. Translation gives CASSIGSGYTEAFF.

In the case of this clonotype: A junction end diverges from the germline sequence, so it may reflect a read error. The chain has TRBV10-3 and TRBJ2-7, with D hard to call. In germline, CDR1 is ENHRY, CDR2 SYGVKD. CDR3 size: 14 residues. The CDR3 DNA reads as TGTGCCAGCAGTTCGACGCGGTTCTCCTACGAGCAGTACTTC. It translates to CASSSTRFSYEQYF.

About this clonotype: The junction shows a germline mismatch at one end, possibly a read error. The chain combines TRBV25-1 with TRBJ2-3; 7 bases are shared with TRBD1. Germline values: CDR1 MGHDK, CDR2 SYGVNS. The CDR3 runs to 14 residues. CDR3 sequence reads: CANRGLVNTGTQYF. In nucleotides, the CDR3 is TGTGCCAACAGGGGCCTTGTCAACACAGGTACGCAGTATTTT. The entire variable domain, with the rest obtained from reference TRBV25-1 and TRBJ2-3, is as follows: EADIYQTPRYLVIGTGKKITLECSQTMGHDKMYWYQQDPGMELHLIHYSYGVNSTEKGDLSSESTVSRIRTEHFPLTLESARPSHTSQYLCANRGLVNTGTQYFGPGTRLTVL.

In its sample, this clonotype was seen a few times. This chain uses TRBV7-9 with TRBJ2-2; D not resolved. Germline V CDR1 and CDR2: SEHNR, FQNEAQ (reference sequence). This CDR3 is built from 13 residues. Trimming shortened V by 5 bases and J by 7 bases, and 11 bases separated the two germline ends. The CDR3 sequence: CASSRDTNGELFF. As DNA, the CDR3 is TGTGCCAGCAGCCGTGATACAAACGGGGAGCTGTTTTTT.

The rearrangement joins TRBV2 to TRBJ1-6; maybe TRBD1 (5 bases). The CDR3 has 15 residues. V shed 7 bases and J shed 3 bases, with 13 bases lying between them. Germline CDR1 and CDR2: SNHLY and FYNNEI. CDR3 region: CASMGGGGYNSPLHF. The CDR3 coding sequence is TGTGCCAGCATGGGCGGGGGTGGCTATAATTCACCCCTCCACTTT.

This clonotype occurred many times. V and J are TRBV7-6 and TRBJ1-2; D unresolved. The V gene's germline CDR1 is SGHVS and CDR2 FNYEAQ. The V end was cut by 5 bases, the J end by 0 bases, with 10 bases between. This CDR3 region has 14 residues. The CDR3 DNA follows: TGTGCCAGCAGCCCTAAACATACTAACTATGGCTACACCTTC. As protein: CASSPKHTNYGYTF. Supplemented by reference TRBV7-6 and TRBJ1-2, the full variable domain reads GAGVSQSPRYKVTKRGQDVALRCDPISGHVSLYWYRQALGQGPEFLTYFNYEAQQDKSGLPNDRFSAERPEGSISTLTIQRTEQRDSAMYRCASSPKHTNYGYTFGSGTRLTVV.

The J gene is TRBJ1-1, the V gene TRBV20-1; D gene ambiguous. V lost 0 bases to trimming and J lost 1 base, with 18 bases between them. The CDR3 covers 17 residues. Per the germline V gene, CDR1 is DFQATT and CDR2 is SNEGSKA (reference sequence). CDR3: CSARDERMVAGNTEAFF. The CDR3 region has the DNA TGCAGTGCTAGAGATGAAAGGATGGTTGCCGGGAACACTGAAGCTTTCTTT.

This clonotype was seen a few times. The chain carries TRBV5-1 and TRBJ2-1, with TRBD2 identical over 8 bases. V shed 0 bases, J shed 6 bases, and the junction held 5 bases outside the gene matches. The CDR3 has 15 residues. Germline loops: CDR1 SGHRS, CDR2 YFSETQ. In nucleotides, the CDR3 is TGCGCCAGCAGCTTGGATCCAGCGGGGGTCAATGAGCAGTTCTTC. This codes for CASSLDPAGVNEQFF.

The count of this clonotype is one. A single base separates this from a much larger clone, so it may be a read error. The chain has TRBV12-3 or TRBV12-4 and TRBJ1-2, with a weak D call TRBD1 (5 bases). The length of the CDR3 is 14 residues. In DNA, the CDR3 is TGTACCAGCAGTGCCGGGACGGGAAACTATGGCTACACCTTC. It is translated as CTSSAGTGNYGYTF.

This clonotype was counted ten times or more. The chain has TRBV24-1 and TRBJ1-5; tentatively, D is TRBD1 (5 bases). V lost 8 bases, J lost 1 base, and 8 bases lay in between. CDR3 size: 13 residues. CDR1 and CDR2 from the germline V gene are KGHDR and SFDVKD. DNA for the CDR3: TGTGCCACCACACAGGAAAGCAATCAGCCCCAGCATTTT. Residues: CATTQESNQPQHF.

As for this clonotype: A much larger clone lies one base from this, so it may be a read error. V usage is TRBV20-1 and J usage is TRBJ1-2; possible D gene TRBD1, 5 bases. This CDR3 contains 13 residues. Germline assignment: CDR1 DFQATT and CDR2 SNEGSKA (reference sequence). The CDR3 reads CSARALRGYGYAF. CDR3 DNA sequence: TGCAGTGCTAGGGCTCTTAGGGGCTATGGCTACGCCTTC.

CDR3 bases: TGTGCCAGCAGTTACGACCGGGACAAGAACACTGAAGCTTTCTTT. It translates to CASSYDRDKNTEAFF. The J gene is TRBJ1-1, the V gene TRBV6-5; tentatively, D is TRBD1 (6 bases). In germline, CDR1 is MNHEY, CDR2 SVGAGI. Trimming stripped 2 bases from V and 1 base from J, with 11 bases between. There are 15 residues in the CDR3.

A few counts support this clonotype. One end of the junction does not line up with germline, which may come from a read error. V usage is TRBV10-3 and J usage is TRBJ1-3; tentatively, D is TRBD1 (5 bases). Looked up from germline, CDR1 is ENHRY and CDR2 is SYGVKD. The CDR3 is 17 amino acids. CDR3 sequence reads: CTISESTLTARGNTIYF. CDR3 coding DNA: TGTACCATCAGTGAGTCGACGTTGACAGCCCGTGGAAACACCATATATTTT.

The gene calls are TRBV4-3 and TRBJ2-2; D remains unclear. The germline V and J ends were trimmed by 3 bases and 4 bases, with 9 bases remaining between them. There are 14 residues in the CDR3. Germline loops: CDR1 LGHNA, CDR2 YSLEER. DNA of the CDR3: TGCGCCAGCAGCCAGGCTTGGACCACCGGGGAGCTGTTTTTT. Protein product: CASSQAWTTGELFF.

The rearrangement links TRBV5-6 to TRBJ1-5; D ambiguous. The germline gives CDR1 SGHDT, CDR2 YYEEEE. Between the trimmed V and J ends, which lost 4 bases and 7 bases, there was a span of 12 bases. This CDR3 contains 13 residues. CDR3: CASSLGRIQPQHF. CDR3 coding DNA: TGTGCCAGCAGCCTAGGACGGATACAGCCCCAGCATTTT.

The V and J genes are TRBV19 and TRBJ2-2; TRBD2 might be the D (6 bases). Per the germline V gene, CDR1 is LNHDA and CDR2 is SQIVND (reference sequence). V lost 9 bases, J lost 7 bases, and 15 bases lay in between. The CDR3 is 13 amino acids. The CDR3 DNA sequence: TGTGCCAGCAACAGCGGGTGGTTCGGGGAGCTGTTTTTT. Protein: CASNSGWFGELFF. The full variable domain, rest sourced from reference TRBV19 and TRBJ2-2, is DGGITQSPKYLFRKEGQNVTLSCEQNLNHDAMYWYRQDPGQGLRLIYYSQIVNDFQKGDIAEGYSVSREKKESFPLTVTSAQKNPTAFYLCASNSGWFGELFFGEGSRLTVL.

This clonotype was recorded many times. V usage is TRBV7-2 and J usage is TRBJ1-2; no firm D call. Trimming stripped 2 bases from V and 4 bases from J, with 8 bases between. The germline V gene has CDR1 SGHTA and CDR2 FQGNSA. CDR3 size: 13 residues. In nucleotides, the CDR3 is TGTGCCAGCAGCTTATATCAGCTCTATGGCTACACCTTC. This gives the protein CASSLYQLYGYTF.

Only a few counts were recorded for this clonotype. The CDR3: CASSLLRQGPCEQYF. The CDR3 nucleotides are TGTGCCAGCAGTCTTCTGAGACAGGGCCCCTGCGAGCAGTACTTC. V and J are TRBV9 and TRBJ2-7; 7 bases match TRBD1. The V segment lost 5 bases and the J segment 6 bases; nucleotides outside the gene matches: 14. This CDR3 is 15 amino acids long. The germline V gene has CDR1 SGDLS and CDR2 YYNGEE.